This is a list of T cell receptor beta chains from one sample in a study of blood T cells in healthy people across ages. MiXCR was run by TCRdb on the 5' RACE reads, yielding one entry per CDR3 protein. Of fewer than 1,200,000 distinct CDR3 sequences listed, approximately 26% are singletons. These data also formed part of another study, on T cells of mothers and their children.

What was sequenced was blood. The receptors come from a girl aged 2 to 10 in good health. Both conserved end residues are part of each CDR3. A D gene is named only where the DNA matches it firmly. Clone sizes are given selectively: once, few, many, or a class where the clone is expanded.

v_gene: TRBV7-6; j_gene: TRBJ1-1; abundance: few; d_gene: -; CDR3nt: TGTGCCAGCAGCTTAGAGGAAAGTGGCACTGAAGCTTTCTTT; CDR3aa: CASSLEESGTEAFF
v_gene: TRBV4-1; j_gene: TRBJ2-1; abundance: few; d_gene: TRBD1; CDR3nt: TGCGCCAGCAGTCCTTCGCCGGGACAGGGGGCGAATGAGCAGTTCTTC; CDR3aa: CASSPSPGQGANEQFF
v_gene: TRBV5-1; j_gene: TRBJ2-5; abundance: few; d_gene: -; CDR3nt: TGCGCCAGCAGCTTGGACGGGACACAAAAAGAGACCCAGTACTTC; CDR3aa: CASSLDGTQKETQYF
v_gene: TRBV12-3/TRBV12-4; j_gene: TRBJ2-7; abundance: few; d_gene: TRBD1; CDR3nt: TGTGCCAGCAGTTTCCGGGACAGGGGCAACGAGCAGTACTTC; CDR3aa: CASSFRDRGNEQYF
v_gene: TRBV20-1; j_gene: TRBJ2-3; abundance: -; d_gene: -; CDR3nt: TGCAGTGCTAGAGAAAGGGGCCGTAATACGCAGTATTTT; CDR3aa: CSARERGRNTQYF
v_gene: TRBV5-5; j_gene: TRBJ2-5; abundance: -; d_gene: -; CDR3nt: TGTGCCAGCAGCTTTGGAGATGACGCGACCCAGTACTTC; CDR3aa: CASSFGDDATQYF
v_gene: TRBV12-3/TRBV12-4; j_gene: TRBJ1-2; abundance: -; d_gene: TRBD1; CDR3nt: TGTGCCAGCAGTTTACGAGGACAGGGAGGAGAGAATGGCTACACCTTC; CDR3aa: CASSLRGQGGENGYTF
v_gene: TRBV7-9; j_gene: TRBJ1-2; abundance: few; d_gene: -; CDR3nt: TGTGCCAGCAGCTTAAATTCTGGGCCCTCCTCTTATGGCTACACCTTC; CDR3aa: CASSLNSGPSSYGYTF
v_gene: TRBV10-3; j_gene: TRBJ2-6; abundance: few; d_gene: -; CDR3nt: TGTGCCATCAGTGAGACTACCTCTGGGGCCAACGTCCTGACTTTC; CDR3aa: CAISETTSGANVLTF
v_gene: TRBV9; j_gene: TRBJ2-7; abundance: few; d_gene: TRBD2; CDR3nt: TGTGCCAGCAGCGCCCGCGGGAGGGGGGACGAGCAGTACTTC; CDR3aa: CASSARGRGDEQYF
v_gene: TRBV29-1; j_gene: TRBJ2-5; abundance: -; d_gene: TRBD2; CDR3nt: TGCAGCGTTCGCGGGAGGAACCAAGAGACCCAGTACTTC; CDR3aa: CSVRGRNQETQYF
v_gene: TRBV6-6; j_gene: TRBJ2-1; abundance: -; d_gene: -; CDR3nt: TGTGCCAGCCAGACTAGATCCGTGTTGGAGCAGTTCTTC; CDR3aa: CASQTRSVLEQFF
v_gene: TRBV12-3/TRBV12-4; j_gene: TRBJ2-5; abundance: -; d_gene: -; CDR3nt: TGTGCCAGGATAGCGGTTAAAGAGACCCAGTACTTC; CDR3aa: CARIAVKETQYF
v_gene: TRBV7-2; j_gene: TRBJ2-3; abundance: few; d_gene: -; CDR3nt: TGTGCCAGCAGCTCTGGTCGCCAGACCCCAGATACGCAGTATTTT; CDR3aa: CASSSGRQTPDTQYF
v_gene: TRBV7-9; j_gene: TRBJ2-7; abundance: -; d_gene: TRBD2; CDR3nt: TGTGCCAGCAGCTTATCCGGGACTATCGACGAGCAGTACTTC; CDR3aa: CASSLSGTIDEQYF
v_gene: TRBV9; j_gene: TRBJ2-7; abundance: -; d_gene: TRBD2; CDR3nt: TGTGCCAGCAGCGCGTCCCGGGACTACTACGAGCAGTACTTC; CDR3aa: CASSASRDYYEQYF
v_gene: TRBV12-3/TRBV12-4; j_gene: TRBJ1-2; abundance: -; d_gene: -; CDR3nt: TGTGCCGATACCGAACAGGTTCCTCTTCATGGCTACACCTTC; CDR3aa: CADTEQVPLHGYTF
v_gene: TRBV4-1; j_gene: TRBJ2-5; abundance: few; d_gene: -; CDR3nt: TGCGCCAGCATTGGGAGCAATCAAGAGACCCAGTACTTC; CDR3aa: CASIGSNQETQYF
v_gene: TRBV29-1; j_gene: TRBJ1-1; abundance: few; d_gene: TRBD1; CDR3nt: TGCAGCGTCATCCGGGACAGCCCAAACACTGAAGCTTTCTTT; CDR3aa: CSVIRDSPNTEAFF
v_gene: TRBV29-1; j_gene: TRBJ1-2; abundance: -; d_gene: -; CDR3nt: TGCAGCGTTGAAGATGGCTCACCGGGGGGATATGGCTACACCTTC; CDR3aa: CSVEDGSPGGYGYTF
v_gene: TRBV7-2; j_gene: TRBJ2-3; abundance: -; d_gene: -; CDR3nt: TGTGCCAGCAGCTCCCCTCTAGATGGGGGACACCTCACAGATACGCAGTATTTT; CDR3aa: CASSSPLDGGHLTDTQYF
v_gene: TRBV6-5; j_gene: TRBJ1-2; abundance: -; d_gene: -; CDR3nt: -; CDR3aa: CAGGCSTGSYGCTF
v_gene: TRBV27; j_gene: TRBJ1-1; abundance: -; d_gene: TRBD1; CDR3nt: TGTGCCAGCAGTCCCCTCGGTACAGGGGGGTGGTCAGTTTTCTTT; CDR3aa: CASSPLGTGGWSVFF
v_gene: TRBV20-1; j_gene: TRBJ1-4; abundance: -; d_gene: TRBD1; CDR3nt: TGCAGTGCGGGGACAGGGGCGTCTGAAAAACTGTTTTTT; CDR3aa: CSAGTGASEKLFF
v_gene: TRBV4-1; j_gene: TRBJ1-2; abundance: few; d_gene: TRBD1; CDR3nt: TGCGCCAGCAGCCAAGGTTTCGGAGAGGGGGCTAGCGGCTACACCTTC; CDR3aa: CASSQGFGEGASGYTF
v_gene: TRBV11-1; j_gene: TRBJ1-2; abundance: few; d_gene: -; CDR3nt: TGTGCCAGCAGCTTATTTCCAGGGGATGGCTACACCTTC; CDR3aa: CASSLFPGDGYTF
v_gene: TRBV28; j_gene: TRBJ2-7; abundance: few; d_gene: -; CDR3nt: TGTGCCAGCAGGAGGGACGGCGCCTACGAGCAGTACTTC; CDR3aa: CASRRDGAYEQYF
v_gene: TRBV6-1; j_gene: TRBJ1-4; abundance: few; d_gene: TRBD1; CDR3nt: TGTGCCAGCGTTCAGGGGGCGGATGAAAAACTGTTTTTT; CDR3aa: CASVQGADEKLFF
v_gene: TRBV10-3; j_gene: TRBJ1-2; abundance: few; d_gene: -; CDR3nt: TGTGCCATCAGTGGGCAGGGAGAAATATATGGCTACACCTTC; CDR3aa: CAISGQGEIYGYTF
v_gene: TRBV2; j_gene: TRBJ2-5; abundance: -; d_gene: -; CDR3nt: TGTGCCATCGAGGAGACCCAGTACTTC; CDR3aa: CAIEETQYF
v_gene: TRBV28; j_gene: TRBJ1-1; abundance: -; d_gene: -; CDR3nt: TGTGCCAGCAGTTCTTCAGGGACTCCTGAAGCTTTCTTT; CDR3aa: CASSSSGTPEAFF
v_gene: TRBV5-6; j_gene: TRBJ2-3; abundance: -; d_gene: TRBD1; CDR3nt: TGTGCCAGCAGCTTAGGGACAGCCGCAGATACGCAGTATTTT; CDR3aa: CASSLGTAADTQYF
v_gene: TRBV20-1; j_gene: TRBJ2-2; abundance: few; d_gene: -; CDR3nt: TGCAGTGCTAGGTCTTCCGGGGAGCCGTTTTTT; CDR3aa: CSARSSGEPFF
v_gene: TRBV20-1; j_gene: TRBJ1-1; abundance: -; d_gene: -; CDR3nt: TGCAGTGCCAAAACAGGGACTGAAGCTTTCTTT; CDR3aa: CSAKTGTEAFF
v_gene: TRBV11-2; j_gene: TRBJ2-5; abundance: few; d_gene: TRBD2; CDR3nt: TGTGCCAGCTCAGCGGGGATTCAGCGAGAGACCCAGTACTTC; CDR3aa: CASSAGIQRETQYF
v_gene: TRBV4-1; j_gene: TRBJ2-5; abundance: few; d_gene: TRBD2; CDR3nt: TGCGCCAGCAGCTCTCAGCGGGAGTTTCAAGAGACCCAGTACTTC; CDR3aa: CASSSQREFQETQYF
v_gene: TRBV29-1; j_gene: TRBJ2-7; abundance: few; d_gene: -; CDR3nt: TGCAGCGTTCTCCCAGGGCGCGGCGAGCAGTACTTC; CDR3aa: CSVLPGRGEQYF
v_gene: TRBV4-2; j_gene: TRBJ2-5; abundance: -; d_gene: -; CDR3nt: TGTGCCAGCAGCCAATTAGGCTACCAAGAGACCCAGTACTTC; CDR3aa: CASSQLGYQETQYF
v_gene: TRBV11-2; j_gene: TRBJ2-7; abundance: few; d_gene: TRBD1; CDR3nt: TGTGCCAGCAGCTTAGCTCGGGACAGGGGCTCCTACGAGCAGTACTTC; CDR3aa: CASSLARDRGSYEQYF
v_gene: TRBV9; j_gene: TRBJ2-7; abundance: few; d_gene: -; CDR3nt: TGTGCCAGCAGCGTAGGCGGGGGCGGCTACGAGCAGTACTTC; CDR3aa: CASSVGGGGYEQYF
v_gene: TRBV27; j_gene: TRBJ1-1; abundance: few; d_gene: -; CDR3nt: TGTGCCAGCAGTCCGATAGACAATCTCCCCTCCTCCTCTTTCTTT; CDR3aa: CASSPIDNLPSSSFF
v_gene: TRBV12-3/TRBV12-4; j_gene: TRBJ1-1; abundance: few; d_gene: -; CDR3nt: TGTGCCAGCAGTTTTTGGGGGCAAGGAGCTTTCTTT; CDR3aa: CASSFWGQGAFF
v_gene: TRBV7-8; j_gene: TRBJ2-7; abundance: -; d_gene: TRBD2; CDR3nt: TGTGCCAGCAGCCCGGGACTAGCGGGCAGCTCCTACGAGCAGTACTTC; CDR3aa: CASSPGLAGSSYEQYF
v_gene: TRBV6-6; j_gene: TRBJ2-3; abundance: -; d_gene: -; CDR3nt: TGTGCCAGCATCCTACAGGGAGGAGATACGCAGTATTTT; CDR3aa: CASILQGGDTQYF
v_gene: TRBV10-3; j_gene: TRBJ2-1; abundance: few; d_gene: -; CDR3nt: TGTGCCATCCTAGACGAGAATAATGAGCAGTTCTTC; CDR3aa: CAILDENNEQFF
v_gene: TRBV12-3/TRBV12-4; j_gene: TRBJ1-1; abundance: -; d_gene: -; CDR3nt: TGTGCCAGCAGTTTACTGGGGGAGATGAACACTGAAGCTTTCTTT; CDR3aa: CASSLLGEMNTEAFF
v_gene: TRBV10-3; j_gene: TRBJ2-5; abundance: -; d_gene: -; CDR3nt: TGTGCCTCCACCGACAGTCAAGAGACCCAGTACTTC; CDR3aa: CASTDSQETQYF
v_gene: TRBV6-5; j_gene: TRBJ2-7; abundance: -; d_gene: -; CDR3nt: TGTGCCATCGGCGACAGGCTGTACGAGCAGTACTTC; CDR3aa: CAIGDRLYEQYF
v_gene: TRBV7-2; j_gene: TRBJ2-5; abundance: -; d_gene: TRBD1; CDR3nt: TGTGCCAGCAGCTCCCAACAGGGGGCGCGTGAGACCCAGTACTTC; CDR3aa: CASSSQQGARETQYF
v_gene: TRBV12-3/TRBV12-4; j_gene: TRBJ2-5; abundance: -; d_gene: -; CDR3nt: TGTGCCAGCAGTTTTTGGGAGAAGCAAGAGACCCAGTACTTC; CDR3aa: CASSFWEKQETQYF
v_gene: TRBV5-1; j_gene: TRBJ2-5; abundance: many; d_gene: TRBD1; CDR3nt: TGCGCCAGCAGCTTCCGGGACAGGGGGCGAGAGACCCAGTACTTC; CDR3aa: CASSFRDRGRETQYF
v_gene: TRBV29-1; j_gene: TRBJ2-3; abundance: few; d_gene: TRBD2; CDR3nt: TGCAGCGTTGAAGGCGGCGTCACTGGGGGGGCAGATACGCAGTATTTT; CDR3aa: CSVEGGVTGGADTQYF
v_gene: TRBV7-2; j_gene: TRBJ2-5; abundance: -; d_gene: TRBD1; CDR3nt: TGTGCCAGCAGCTTAGGGAGTTCCGGACAGGGACCCCGAGAGACCCAGTACTTC; CDR3aa: CASSLGSSGQGPRETQYF
v_gene: TRBV15; j_gene: TRBJ2-3; abundance: few; d_gene: -; CDR3nt: TGTGCCACCAGCAGAGGAGCACAACCTTTAACAGATACGCAGTATTTT; CDR3aa: CATSRGAQPLTDTQYF
v_gene: TRBV5-1; j_gene: TRBJ1-6; abundance: few; d_gene: -; CDR3nt: TGCGCCAGCAGCTTGGCGGGGCAGGCCCAAGTGTCACCCCTCCACTTT; CDR3aa: CASSLAGQAQVSPLHF